The source of this T cell receptor (beta chain) is a study of metastatic and nonmetastatic thyroid tumors (dated by TCRdb to 2020 to 2022). Study-level background: Repertoires from peripheral blood and from tumor or nodule tissue samples of malignant and benign thyroid patients were compared. Beyond this particular receptor, the publication reports: In both blood and tumor samples, malignant tumors were reported to have significantly higher TCR beta diversity than benign nodules.

Receptors were amplified or captured by PCR. TCRdb lists the instrument as Illumina HiSeq 4000. High-throughput sequencing was used to profile the TCR beta-chain CDR3 region of every patient. The study's processing was this. A classifier to discriminate distant-metastatic papillary thyroid cancer patients was built from CDR3 differences across clinicopathological groups. The Shannon index was used to assess repertoire diversity, and the Morisita-Horn index was used to assess tumor-blood repertoire similarity. Starting from the raw public reads, TCRdb applied fastp trimming at Q25, assembled clones with MiXCR and retained in-frame beta chains. The V and J calls follow TCRdb's processing rather than the paper's. The sample table lists tens of thousands of clones, about a sixth of them with a count of one. The ten biggest clones cover around 6.6% of the sample. As regards this clone: Its antigen has not been determined. Base qualities were left out, and no much larger clone turns up one base away.

Germline trimming amounts to 0 bases on V and 4 bases on J, with 4 as the count of junction bases outside the gene matches. The germline V gene specifies SGHRS as CDR1 and YFSETQ as CDR2. The CDR3 goes from the cysteine to the phenylalanine over 15 residues. Only the CDR3 region is kept as DNA, spanning 45 bases read in frame from base 1. No treatment had been received by any patient before thyroid surgery. Using T-cell receptor beta sequencing, the study looked back at clinical samples from patients collected from about 2011 to 2018. The receptor's source is a male donor with papillary thyroid cancer or a benign thyroid nodule (not recorded which). Some clones in this sample may be carry-over from other donors' samples. The material sequenced was blood. This receptor chain uses TRBV5-1 and TRBJ2-1; TRBD2 matches 7 bases in the middle. The CDR3 protein is CASSLGLAEYNEQFF. The nucleotides are TGCGCCAGCAGCTTGGGGCTAGCGGAGTACAATGAGCAGTTCTTC.